The 14 T cell receptor beta chains presented below share a single source sample, sequenced in a study of CD8+CD57+ T cells in acquired aplastic anemia. CD8+CD57+ cell expansion had been shown by flow cytometry in patients chosen for sequencing. TCR beta VDJ and CDR3 were profiled, and genomic DNA was the template. MiXCR, run by TCRdb on the reads, gives a single entry per CDR3 protein. Of around 80,000 distinct CDR3 sequences listed, roughly 72% were seen once; the top ten hold roughly 80%. The sequenced material came from sorted CD4+, CD8+, or CD8+CD57+ T cells (not recorded which) from PBMCs. These TCRs come from a human donor with aplastic anemia.

The table lists this clonotype with a few counts. The V gene is TRBV7-2, the J gene TRBJ1-1; D is ambiguous. Per the germline V gene, CDR1 is SGHTA and CDR2 is FQGNSA. With 2 bases removed from V and 3 bases from J, the gap between germline ends came to 7 bases. The CDR3 length is 13 residues. The CDR3 DNA sequence: TGTGCCAGCAGCTTACCAGAACACACTGAAGCTTTCTTT. This translates into CASSLPEHTEAFF.

V usage is TRBV15 and J usage is TRBJ1-2; no definite D call. Trimming pared 8 bases from V and 4 bases from J, leaving 11 bases between. Germline CDR1 is LNHNV and CDR2 is YYDKDF (reference sequence). This CDR3 spans 12 amino acids. CDR3 protein: CATLGEGYGYTF. For the CDR3, the DNA is TGTGCCACCCTTGGCGAAGGCTATGGCTACACCTTC.

This clonotype was detected a few times. This rearrangement joins TRBV20-1 to TRBJ2-1; TRBD2 matches at 10 bases. The CDR3 has 15 residues. The V segment lost 6 bases and the J segment 1 base; nucleotides outside the gene matches: 6. Germline V lookup: CDR1 DFQATT, CDR2 SNEGSKA (reference sequence). The CDR3 loop is CSAAGLAESYNEQFF. The CDR3 bases are TGCAGTGCGGCAGGACTAGCGGAATCCTACAATGAGCAGTTCTTC.

The chain recombines TRBV7-9 with TRBJ2-7; TRBD2 is a possible D gene (5 bases). Trimming took off 5 bases at V and 3 bases at J, with 8 bases between the two ends. CDR1 is SEHNR and CDR2 is FQNEAQ in the germline V gene (reference sequence). The CDR3 has 12 residues. CDR3 in amino acids: CASSLRDYEQYF. For the CDR3, the DNA is TGTGCCAGCAGCCTCCGGGACTACGAGCAGTACTTC.

Ten or more counts support this clonotype. The V and J genes are TRBV20-1 and TRBJ2-7; 10 nucleotides line up with TRBD2. The length of the CDR3 is 15 residues. Per germline, CDR1 DFQATT and CDR2 SNEGSKA (reference sequence). V gave up 0 bases and J gave up 1 base; unmatched junction bases: 3. The DNA for the CDR3 is TGCAGTGCTAGAGATGGGACTAGCGCTTCCTACGAGCAGTACTTC. Protein sequence: CSARDGTSASYEQYF.

V and J are TRBV29-1 and TRBJ2-3, with TRBD2 matching over 9 bases. Losses at the gene ends were 6 bases for V and 3 bases for J; bases not matched to a gene: 10. The germline V gene has CDR1 SQVTM and CDR2 ANQGSEA. This CDR3 comprises 15 residues. CDR3 loop: CSVRRASGDTDTQYF. CDR3 in DNA: TGCAGCGTCAGACGGGCTAGCGGGGATACAGATACGCAGTATTTT.

Only a few counts were recorded for this clonotype. V is TRBV7-9 and J is TRBJ1-1, with a possible D match to TRBD1 (5 bases). Trimming shortened V by 6 bases and J by 6 bases, and 8 bases separated the two germline ends. CDR3 length: 11 amino acids. Germline V lookup: CDR1 SEHNR, CDR2 FQNEAQ (reference sequence). CDR3 nucleotides: TGTGCCAGCAGGGGGACGGCTGAAGCTTTCTTT. It is translated as CASRGTAEAFF. The whole variable domain, filled in from reference TRBV7-9 and TRBJ1-1, reads DTGVSQNPRHKITKRGQNVTFRCDPISEHNRLYWYRQTLGQGPEFLTYFQNEAQLEKSRLLSDRFSAERPKGSFSTLEIQRTEQGDSAMYLCASRGTAEAFFGQGTRLTVV.

The V and J genes are TRBV2 and TRBJ1-5; 7 bases agree with TRBD1. The germline gives CDR1 SNHLY, CDR2 FYNNEI. V trimming: 8 bases; J trimming: 4 bases; junction bases outside the gene matches: 8. CDR3 length: 14 residues. Written as DNA, the CDR3 is TGTGCCAGCCGCGATGGGACAGTAAATCAGCCCCAGCATTTT. Translation: CASRDGTVNQPQHF.

This clonotype was seen once. V usage is TRBV6-6 and J usage is TRBJ1-6, with D unclear. V lost 5 bases to trimming and J lost 13 bases, with 9 bases between them. Germline lookup yields CDR1 MNHNY and CDR2 SVGAGI (reference sequence). This CDR3 has 11 amino acids. DNA of the CDR3: TGTGCCAGCAGTGGCGGGGTCCCCCTCCACTTT. Residues: CASSGGVPLHF.

Ten or more counts support this clonotype. The J gene is TRBJ2-5, the V gene TRBV4-2; the match to TRBD2 covers 11 bases. After removal of 6 bases from V and 3 bases from J, the junction contained 0 bases not matched to a gene. From germline, CDR1 is LGHNA and CDR2 YNFKEQ. The CDR3 spans 13 residues. The DNA of the CDR3 is TGTGCCAGCAGTAGCGGGAGGGAAGAGACCCAGTACTTC. Its protein is CASSSGREETQYF.

This chain connects TRBV10-3 to TRBJ2-7; TRBD1 is a possible D gene (6 bases). Trimming pared 3 bases from V and 6 bases from J, leaving 9 bases between. The CDR3 extends over 12 amino acids. Germline loops: CDR1 ENHRY, CDR2 SYGVKD. The CDR3 protein is CAISEWGREQYF. CDR3 DNA: TGTGCCATCAGTGAATGGGGGCGCGAGCAGTACTTC.

The chain employs TRBV2 and TRBJ1-2; 9 bases are a match to TRBD1. The CDR3 extends over 16 amino acids. V lost 4 bases and J lost 4; bases outside the gene matches: 10. Germline lookup yields CDR1 SNHLY and CDR2 FYNNEI. The CDR3 coding sequence is TGTGCCAGCAGTGGCCCCACGACAGGGGGTGGCTATGGCTACACCTTC. Translating gives CASSGPTTGGGYGYTF. Using reference TRBV2 and TRBJ1-2 for the parts outside the CDR3, the full variable domain is EPEVTQTPSHQVTQMGQEVILRCVPISNHLYFYWYRQILGQKVEFLVSFYNNEISEKSEIFDDQFSVERPDGSNFTLKIRSTKLEDSAMYFCASSGPTTGGGYGYTFGSGTRLTVV.

This clonotype was seen a single time. The CDR3 DNA follows: TGTGCCAGCAGTTTAGGAGACGCCAACGTCCTGACTTTC. Translated: CASSLGDANVLTF. The chain recombines TRBV12-3 or TRBV12-4 with TRBJ2-6; D gene uncertain. Trimming left V 1 base short and J 7 bases short, with 5 bases between. The CDR3 is 13 amino acids.

The rearrangement uses TRBV9 and TRBJ2-7, with 10 nucleotides matching TRBD2. The CDR3 runs 17 residues. Germline trimming cut 0 bases from V and 0 bases from J; bases unmatched to any gene: 6. Germline V gives CDR1 SGDLS, CDR2 YYNGEE. The CDR3: CASSVEYGTSASYEQYF. CDR3 nucleotide sequence: TGTGCCAGCAGCGTAGAATACGGGACTAGCGCCTCCTACGAGCAGTACTTC.